These 5 T cell receptor beta chains share one sample of origin, sequenced in a study of shared clonotypes between healthy human individuals. The data were produced by immunoSEQ multiplex PCR, yet TCRdb's version contains in-frame clones alone and is incomplete. The table shows approximately 1.9 million clones, with over 85% occurring only once. Positive CCR7 selection of CD45RO-negative cells yielded the naive CD8 cells, and terminally differentiated effector memory CD45RA+ cells were excluded. Input material: naive CD8+ T cells from PBMCs. The receptors were gathered from a man younger than 35 in good health. Some clones in this sample may be carry-over from other donors' samples.

The chain couples TRBV7-8 to TRBJ2-3; no reliable D call. Germline lookup yields CDR1 SGHVS and CDR2 FQNEAQ. The CDR3 is 13 amino acids. Trimming removed 7 bases at V and 4 bases at J, with 12 bases between. The CDR3, as DNA: TGTGCCAGCACACCCCCTTGGTCAGATACGCAGTATTTT. This sequence encodes CASTPPWSDTQYF.

The J gene is TRBJ2-2, the V gene TRBV7-6, with TRBD1 as a possible D gene (6 bases). Trimming took off 5 bases at V and 8 bases at J, with 12 bases between the two ends. Germline V CDR1 and CDR2: SGHVS, FNYEAQ. This CDR3 is built from 13 residues. DNA for the CDR3: TGTGCCAGCAGCCGAACAGGGTTGGGGGAGCTGTTTTTT. Amino acids: CASSRTGLGELFF.

In its sample, this clone was seen a few times. The CDR3 sequence is CASSDYRTAGYTF. The CDR3 DNA reads TGTGCCAGCAGTGACTACCGGACAGCAGGCTACACCTTC. The V and J genes are TRBV6-5 and TRBJ1-2; D perhaps matches TRBD1 (6 bases). Germline V CDR1 and CDR2: MNHEY, SVGAGI. CDR3 size: 13 residues. The V end was cut by 5 bases, the J end by 8 bases, with 15 bases between.

This chain joins TRBV27 and TRBJ2-2; 7 bases agree with TRBD1. V was clipped by 7 bases and J by 7 bases; unmatched bases: 6. The germline V gene has CDR1 MNHEY and CDR2 SMNVEV (reference sequence). There are 13 residues in the CDR3. CDR3 sequence: CASKYRGSGELFF. As DNA, the CDR3 is TGTGCCAGCAAGTACAGGGGAAGCGGGGAGCTGTTTTTT.

This chain connects TRBV6-1 to TRBJ1-4; D may be TRBD1 (5 bases). The germline CDR1 and CDR2 sequences are MNHNS and SASEGT. The CDR3 spans 14 residues. V was pared by 6 bases and J by 4 bases, with 12 bases between. The CDR3 DNA reads as TGTGCCAGCAGGAGACAGATTTTTAATGAAAAACTGTTTTTT. Translated, it gives CASRRQIFNEKLFF.